The rows below give T cell receptor beta chains drawn from one sample of a study of T-cell memory formation after mild COVID-19. TCRdb ran MiXCR on the 5' RACE reads and lists one entry per CDR3 protein. Among more than 100,000 distinct CDR3 sequences listed, 5% to 6.5% were seen once. The sequenced sample consisted of PBMCs or a T cell subset sorted from them (not recorded which). All receptors derive from an adult woman who had mild COVID-19 (a few samples of this study predate the infection). Cell type and time point are not known. Both conserved end residues are part of each CDR3. The D gene is left open where the match is weak. Clone size is not always given. Where it is, it says once, few, many or a class for expanded clones.

>-|many|TRBV7-3|TRBJ1-1
CASSAQQGGGTEAFF
TGTGCCAGCAGCGCTCAACAGGGTGGGGGGACTGAAGCTTTCTTT
>-|-|TRBV24-1|TRBJ2-3
CATSAGDTQYF
TGTGCCACCAGCGCGGGGGATACGCAGTATTTT
>-|-|TRBV5-5|TRBJ2-1
CASSLDSRPLGEQFF
TGTGCCAGCAGCTTGGACTCGCGGCCGTTGGGTGAGCAGTTCTTC
>-|-|TRBV4-1|TRBJ2-2
CASSQVAGKFPRTGELFF
TGCGCCAGCAGCCAAGTAGCAGGGAAGTTCCCGAGGACCGGGGAGCTGTTTTTT
>TRBD1|few|TRBV5-1|TRBJ2-3
CASSLRGGGTDTQYF
TGCGCCAGCAGCTTGAGAGGGGGCGGGACAGATACGCAGTATTTT
>-|-|TRBV5-5|TRBJ1-2
CASSAVWAGTANYGYTF
TGTGCCAGCAGCGCGGTGTGGGCGGGGACCGCTAACTATGGCTACACCTTC
>-|many|TRBV27|TRBJ2-3
CASSLDIPRTDTQYF
TGTGCCAGCAGTTTAGATATTCCTCGCACAGATACGCAGTATTTT
>-|-|TRBV6-1|TRBJ2-5
CASSEIVWDSIF
TGTGCCAGCAGTGAAATAGTCTGGGATTCTATTTTC
>-|few|TRBV12-3/TRBV12-4|TRBJ2-7
CASSFVPGSYEQYF
TGTGCCAGCAGTTTCGTTCCAGGGTCCTACGAGCAGTACTTC
>-|many|TRBV7-2|TRBJ2-3
CASSPRSSNIDTQYF
TGTGCCAGCAGCCCGAGATCCTCCAATATAGATACGCAGTATTTT
>-|many|TRBV5-1|TRBJ2-1
CASSLEAHGGYNEQFF
TGCGCCAGCAGCTTGGAGGCCCATGGCGGCTACAATGAGCAGTTCTTC
>-|many|TRBV7-2|TRBJ2-1
CASSPLNRVAHEQFF
TGTGCCAGCAGCCCATTAAACAGGGTTGCCCATGAGCAGTTCTTC
>-|many|TRBV29-1|TRBJ1-4
CSGGEFGEKLFF
TGCAGCGGAGGGGAGTTTGGTGAAAAACTGTTTTTT
>-|-|TRBV5-1|TRBJ1-6
CASSLEVSRNSPLHF
TGCGCCAGCAGCTTGGAAGTCTCGCGTAATTCACCCCTCCACTTT